This TCR beta chain was retrieved from a study of blood T cells in healthy people across ages. Combining a sample-barcoded 5' primer with a J-beta primer mix, a second PCR ran for about 6 to 12 cycles. TCRdb redid the calling of the 5' RACE reads with MiXCR, one entry per CDR3 protein. The table lists around 970,000 distinct CDR3 sequences, roughly 51% of them singletons. V dropped 0 bases and J dropped 4; count of bases not matched to a gene: 7. Germline V gene sequence: CDR1 DFQATT, CDR2 SNEGSKA (reference sequence). The CDR3 spans 16 residues. The J gene is TRBJ2-3, the V gene TRBV20-1, with TRBD2 identical over 10 bases. The TCR comes from a woman aged 60-70 years in good health. Sequenced input: blood. The CDR3 is CSARDTLAGVSDTQYF. The CDR3, as DNA: TGCAGTGCTAGAGATACCCTAGCGGGAGTGTCAGATACGCAGTATTTT.